The 12 T cell receptor beta chains reported below all come from one sample, sequenced in a study of blood T cell repertoires in COVID-19 (dated by TCRdb to about 2020). Libraries were made using the immunoSEQ multiplex PCR assay. TCRdb took this table from immuneACCESS and kept in-frame rearrangements with V and J called. Such tables lack part of the clones; where checked against another copy, unresolved V genes explain under half of the gap, and the rest is unexplained. This sample holds around 290,000 clones; approximately 86% were observed only once. Of the sample, around 12% is held by the ten largest clones. The specimen was peripheral blood. The source of these receptors is an older woman with COVID-19, enrolled during active disease.

The chain couples TRBV5-6 to TRBJ1-1, with D unresolved. The V end lost 6 bases, the J end lost 4 bases, and 13 bases lay between the germline ends. The CDR3 is made up of 13 amino acids. Germline V gives CDR1 SGHDT, CDR2 YYEEEE. The CDR3 region is CASNRVSGTEAFF. The CDR3 bases are TGTGCCAGCAACCGGGTGTCGGGCACTGAAGCTTTCTTT.

This clone was observed once. V usage is TRBV18 and J usage is TRBJ2-7; possibly TRBD1 for D (6 bases). Trimming took off 2 bases at V and 9 bases at J, with 23 bases between the two ends. Germline values: CDR1 KGHSH, CDR2 LQKENI. The CDR3 is 16 amino acids. As DNA, the CDR3 is TGTGCCAGCTCACCAAATCGCCCAGGGGCGGACGAAAGGCAGTACTTC. It yields the protein CASSPNRPGADERQYF.

V is TRBV2 and J is TRBJ1-3; 8 bases map to TRBD1. Germline CDR1 and CDR2: SNHLY and FYNNEI. V shed 4 bases and J 3 bases; nucleotides not matched to a gene: 5. This CDR3 is built from 15 residues. The CDR3 nucleotides are TGTGCCAGCAGTGGCGGGACAGGACTTGGAAACACCATATATTTT. It codes for CASSGGTGLGNTIYF.

The chain couples TRBV28 to TRBJ2-3, with 9 bases matching TRBD1. The germline CDR1 and CDR2 sequences are MDHEN and SYDVKM. CDR3 size: 16 residues. Trimming removed 3 bases from V and 0 bases from J; junction bases left unmatched: 4. CDR3 coding DNA: TGTGCCAGCAGTTTCCCTGGGACAGGGAGCACAGATACGCAGTATTTT. It yields the protein CASSFPGTGSTDTQYF.

The V call is TRBV19, the J call TRBJ1-5, with 8 bases fitting TRBD1. CDR3 size: 18 residues. CDR1 and CDR2 (germline): LNHDA, SQIVND (reference sequence). Trimming cost V 7 bases and J 0 bases; bases outside gene matches: 14. CDR3: CASTLGDRGRPSNQPQHF. The CDR3 DNA reads TGTGCCAGTACTTTAGGCGACAGGGGCCGACCTAGCAATCAGCCCCAGCATTTT.

The rearrangement links TRBV19 to TRBJ2-2; a weak D match, TRBD1 (6 bases). The CDR3 is 16 residues long. V shed 1 base and J shed 3 bases, with 12 bases lying between them. Germline assignment: CDR1 LNHDA and CDR2 SQIVND (reference sequence). CDR3 sequence reads: CASSIATGWDTGELFF. CDR3 bases: TGTGCCAGTAGTATAGCCACAGGGTGGGACACCGGGGAGCTGTTTTTT.

Here the CDR3 DNA reads TGCAGCGTTGAGGGGCAGCACTATGGCTACACCTTC. Protein: CSVEGQHYGYTF. V usage is TRBV29-1 and J usage is TRBJ1-2, with D possibly being TRBD1 (5 bases). Trimming removed 3 bases from V and 3 bases from J, with 8 bases in between. Germline CDR1 is SQVTM and CDR2 is ANQGSEA. CDR3 length equals 12 residues.

The rearrangement links TRBV7-9 to TRBJ2-1; D is possibly TRBD2 (6 bases). V was cut by 1 base and J by 2 bases, with 12 bases left in between. The CDR3 covers 16 residues. Germline V lookup: CDR1 SEHNR, CDR2 FQNEAQ (reference sequence). CDR3 residues: CASSLEGGSPYNEQFF. The CDR3 nucleotides are TGTGCCAGCAGCTTAGAAGGAGGGTCCCCCTACAATGAGCAGTTCTTC.

The rearrangement uses TRBV19 and TRBJ1-1; 9 nucleotides align to TRBD1. CDR1 is LNHDA, CDR2 SQIVND, per germline (reference sequence). The CDR3 is made up of 15 amino acids. V was clipped by 3 bases and J by 4 bases; unmatched bases: 6. The CDR3 DNA reads as TGTGCCAGTAGTATTTCCGGACAGGGGCTCACTGAAGCTTTCTTT. It codes for CASSISGQGLTEAFF.

This chain uses TRBV7-2 with TRBJ2-2, with 9 bases that match TRBD1. With 5 bases clipped from V and 7 bases from J, the junction kept 5 bases outside the gene matches. The CDR3 length is 14 residues. Germline CDR1 and CDR2: SGHTA and FQGNSA. This CDR3 reads CASSTRQGVGELFF. CDR3 DNA: TGTGCCAGCAGCACCCGACAGGGGGTCGGGGAGCTGTTTTTT.

The V and J genes are TRBV4-1 and TRBJ1-3; no definite D call. The CDR3 totals 15 residues. Germline V CDR1 and CDR2: MGHRA, YSYEKL. Trimming took 1 base from V and 0 from J, leaving 7 bases between them. The CDR3 nucleotides read TGCGCCAGCAGCCAAGGGAGCGACTCTGGAAACACCATATATTTT. This encodes CASSQGSDSGNTIYF.

The V call is TRBV6-5, the J call TRBJ1-3; TRBD1 agrees at 7 bases. The V segment lost 4 bases and the J segment 4 bases; nucleotides outside the gene matches: 7. The germline V gene encodes CDR1 MNHEY and CDR2 SVGAGI. The CDR3 totals 15 residues. CDR3 sequence (DNA): TGTGCCAGCAGTTTGACAGGGTTCACAGGAAACACCATATATTTT. Translation gives CASSLTGFTGNTIYF.